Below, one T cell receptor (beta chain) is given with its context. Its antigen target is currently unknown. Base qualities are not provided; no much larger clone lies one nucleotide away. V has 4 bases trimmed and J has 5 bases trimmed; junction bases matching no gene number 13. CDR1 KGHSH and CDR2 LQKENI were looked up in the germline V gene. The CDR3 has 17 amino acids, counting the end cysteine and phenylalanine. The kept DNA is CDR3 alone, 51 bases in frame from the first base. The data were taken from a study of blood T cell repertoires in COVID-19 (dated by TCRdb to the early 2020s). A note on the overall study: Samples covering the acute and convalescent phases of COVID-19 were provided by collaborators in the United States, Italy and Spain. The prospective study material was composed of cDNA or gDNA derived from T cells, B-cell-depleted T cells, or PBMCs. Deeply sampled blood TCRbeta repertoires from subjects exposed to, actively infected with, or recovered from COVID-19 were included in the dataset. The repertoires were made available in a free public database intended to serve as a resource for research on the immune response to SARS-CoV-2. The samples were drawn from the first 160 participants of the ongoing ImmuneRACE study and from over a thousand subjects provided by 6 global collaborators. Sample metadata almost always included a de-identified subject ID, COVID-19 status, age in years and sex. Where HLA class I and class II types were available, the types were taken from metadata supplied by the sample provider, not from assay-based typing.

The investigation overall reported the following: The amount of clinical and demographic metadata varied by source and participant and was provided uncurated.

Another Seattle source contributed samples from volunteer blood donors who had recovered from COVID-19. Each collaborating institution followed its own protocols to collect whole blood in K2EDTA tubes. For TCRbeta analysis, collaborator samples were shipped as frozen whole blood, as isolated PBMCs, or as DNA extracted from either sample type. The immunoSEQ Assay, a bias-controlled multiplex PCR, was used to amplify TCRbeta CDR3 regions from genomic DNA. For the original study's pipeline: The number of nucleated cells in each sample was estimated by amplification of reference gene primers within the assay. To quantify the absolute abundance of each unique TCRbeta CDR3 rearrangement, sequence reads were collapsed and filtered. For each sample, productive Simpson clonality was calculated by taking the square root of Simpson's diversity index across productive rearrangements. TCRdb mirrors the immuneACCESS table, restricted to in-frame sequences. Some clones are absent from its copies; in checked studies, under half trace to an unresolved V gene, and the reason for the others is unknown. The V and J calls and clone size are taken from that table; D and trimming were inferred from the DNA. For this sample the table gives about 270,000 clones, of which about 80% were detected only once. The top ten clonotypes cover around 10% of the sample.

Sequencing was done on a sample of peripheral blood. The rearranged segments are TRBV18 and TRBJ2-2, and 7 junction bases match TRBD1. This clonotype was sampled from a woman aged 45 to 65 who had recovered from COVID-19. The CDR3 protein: CASSLWELRQGTGELFF. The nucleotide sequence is TGTGCCAGCTCACTATGGGAACTTCGACAGGGTACCGGGGAGCTGTTTTTT.